This T cell receptor beta chain was profiled in a study of OX40 agonist ivuxolimab in advanced cancers. The assay was immunoSEQ multiplex PCR, and TCRdb's table has in-frame clones only and misses some. Seen here are 70,000 or so clones, roughly 80% observed once, and the top ten hold 1.1%. The CDR3 sequence is 12 residues long. V was pared by 1 base and J by 7 bases, with 8 bases between. Per the germline V gene, CDR1 is LNHNV and CDR2 is YYDKDF (reference sequence). The sample consisted of CD4+ or CD8+ T cells sorted from blood, taken in a trial of the OX40 agonist ivuxolimab. The source is an adult with an advanced solid tumor such as melanoma, head and neck, liver or kidney cancer. The genes are TRBV15 and TRBJ2-7; D remains unclear. In DNA form, the CDR3 reads TGTGCCACCAGCAGAGGGAAGAGGGAGCAGTACTTC. Translation: CATSRGKREQYF. Together with reference TRBV15 and TRBJ2-7, the CDR3 gives the full variable domain: DAMVIQNPRYQVTQFGKPVTLSCSQTLNHNVMYWYQQKSSQAPKLLFHYYDKDFNNEADTPDNFQSRRPNTSFCFLDIRSPGLGDTAMYLCATSRGKREQYFGPGTRLTVT.